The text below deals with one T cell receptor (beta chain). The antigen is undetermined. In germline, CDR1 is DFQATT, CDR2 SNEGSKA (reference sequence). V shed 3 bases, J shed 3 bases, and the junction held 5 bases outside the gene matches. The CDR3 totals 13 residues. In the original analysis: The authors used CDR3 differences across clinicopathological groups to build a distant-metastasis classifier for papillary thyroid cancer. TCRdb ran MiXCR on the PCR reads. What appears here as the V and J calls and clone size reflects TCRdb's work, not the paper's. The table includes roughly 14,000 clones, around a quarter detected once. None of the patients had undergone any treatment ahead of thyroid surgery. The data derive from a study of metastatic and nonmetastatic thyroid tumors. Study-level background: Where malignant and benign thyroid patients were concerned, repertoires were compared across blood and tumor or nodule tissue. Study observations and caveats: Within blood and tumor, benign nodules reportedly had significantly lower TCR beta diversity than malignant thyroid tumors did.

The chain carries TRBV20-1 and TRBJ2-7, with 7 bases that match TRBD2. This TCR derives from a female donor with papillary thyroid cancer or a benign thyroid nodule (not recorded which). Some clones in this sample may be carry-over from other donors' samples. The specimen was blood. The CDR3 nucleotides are TGCAGTGCTAGGGCGGGAGACCTCTACGAGCAGTACTTC. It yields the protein CSARAGDLYEQYF.